Each of the 15 T cell receptor beta chains below was sequenced from the same sample in a study of T-cell reconstitution after alpha-beta-depleted transplantation in children. Preparation of the TCRbeta library used unique molecular identifiers. TCRdb reanalysed the PCR reads using MiXCR and keeps one entry per CDR3 protein. The data show almost 250,000 distinct CDR3 sequences, with over 20% seen just once and more than 2% held by the top ten. The sample consisted of PBMCs, taken before TCRalphabeta/CD19-depleted stem cell transplant. These receptors were obtained from a girl aged 2 to 10 with Fanconi anemia, due to receive a stem cell transplant.

V is TRBV11-2 and J is TRBJ2-1; 14 bases line up with TRBD2. The CDR3 covers 18 residues. Trimming cost V 0 bases and J 9 bases; bases outside gene matches: 10. CDR1 SGHAT and CDR2 FQNNGV come from the germline V gene. As DNA, the CDR3 is TGTGCCAGCAGCTTAGATCCCCGACTAGCGGGGGGGCCGCGTGAGCAGTTCTTC. Amino acid sequence: CASSLDPRLAGGPREQFF.

In this sample, this clonotype turned up a few times. The rearrangement uses TRBV6-5 and TRBJ2-7; D remains ambiguous. Trimming took off 0 bases at V and 4 bases at J, with 7 bases between the two ends. Germline V gene sequence: CDR1 MNHEY, CDR2 SVGAGI. The CDR3 is 13 amino acids. The CDR3 region is CASSYSDGYEQYF. DNA for the CDR3: TGTGCCAGCAGTTACTCCGACGGATACGAGCAGTACTTC.

The V and J genes are TRBV18 and TRBJ2-6, with 7 bases that match TRBD1. This CDR3 spans 18 amino acids. Germline values: CDR1 KGHSH, CDR2 LQKENI. The trim removed 3 bases at V and 0 bases at J, leaving 8 bases unmatched. The CDR3 bases are TGTGCCAGCTCACCGTCACAGGGGACCCTCTCTGGGGCCAACGTCCTGACTTTC. It codes for CASSPSQGTLSGANVLTF.

This chain uses TRBV29-1 with TRBJ2-2; D gene unclear. V was cut by 0 bases and J by 0 bases, with 5 bases left in between. This CDR3 spans 14 amino acids. CDR1 is SQVTM and CDR2 is ANQGSEA in the germline V gene. CDR3 amino acids: CSVEDRSNTGELFF. In DNA, the CDR3 is TGCAGCGTTGAAGACAGATCGAACACCGGGGAGCTGTTTTTT.

At least ten counts were recorded for this clonotype. This chain connects TRBV29-1 to TRBJ2-3; 14 nucleotides match TRBD2. There are 14 residues in the CDR3. V lost 6 bases to trimming and J lost 4 bases; unmatched junction nucleotides: 3. Germline assignment: CDR1 SQVTM and CDR2 ANQGSEA. The CDR3 loop is CSVGTSGSADTQYF. CDR3 nucleotide sequence: TGCAGCGTCGGGACTAGCGGGAGTGCAGATACGCAGTATTTT.

This clonotype has a handful of counts. The chain couples TRBV7-9 to TRBJ2-7; D not resolved. Germline values: CDR1 SEHNR, CDR2 FQNEAQ (reference sequence). The CDR3 runs 14 residues. V dropped 3 bases and J dropped 4 bases, with 13 bases sitting between them. CDR3 coding DNA: TGTGCCAGCAGCTTTGGCTCGCATTGGTACGAGCAGTACTTC. The encoded protein is CASSFGSHWYEQYF.

This clonotype was picked up many times. This chain links TRBV20-1 with TRBJ2-7; D uncertain. V gave up 3 bases and J gave up 1 base, with 7 bases separating them. This CDR3 is built from 12 residues. The germline V gene encodes CDR1 DFQATT and CDR2 SNEGSKA (reference sequence). The CDR3 spells CSASEVSYEQYF. In nucleotides, the CDR3 is TGCAGTGCTAGTGAAGTTTCCTACGAGCAGTACTTC.

In its sample, this clonotype was seen many times. The V and J genes are TRBV5-1 and TRBJ2-7, with TRBD1 matching over 10 bases. J lost 1 base, V lost 1 base, and 5 bases had no gene match. The CDR3 totals 16 residues. Per the germline V gene, CDR1 is SGHRS and CDR2 is YFSETQ. CDR3: CASSLLQGQGSYEQYF. CDR3 coding DNA: TGCGCCAGCAGCTTGTTACAGGGACAGGGGTCCTACGAGCAGTACTTC. Full variable domain (missing parts from reference TRBV5-1 and TRBJ2-7): KAGVTQTPRYLIKTRGQQVTLSCSPISGHRSVSWYQQTPGQGLQFLFEYFSETQRNKGNFPGRFSGRQFSNSRSEMNVSTLELGDSALYLCASSLLQGQGSYEQYFGPGTRLTVT.

This clonotype was seen many times. This chain uses TRBV21-1 with TRBJ2-7; the DNA was not compared with TRBD1, the D call given in the table. TRBV21-1 is marked as a pseudogene. The CDR3 has 13 amino acids. CDR3 DNA sequence: TGTGCCAGCAGAAACAGGGGTAGGGACGAGCAGTACTTC. It codes for CASRNRGRDEQYF.

The chain recombines TRBV6-5 with TRBJ2-2; 14 nucleotides match TRBD2. The CDR3 extends over 17 amino acids. CDR1 and CDR2 (germline): MNHEY, SVGAGI. With 4 bases clipped from V and 7 bases from J, the junction kept 8 bases outside the gene matches. CDR3 amino acids: CASSLTSGRAYSGELFF. CDR3 DNA: TGTGCCAGCAGTTTGACTAGCGGGAGGGCCTATAGCGGGGAGCTGTTTTTT.

This clonotype appeared many times. The gene calls are TRBV7-2 and TRBJ2-5; 8 nucleotides agree with TRBD2. Germline V CDR1 and CDR2: SGHTA, FQGNSA. Trimming at V came to 5 bases and at J to 2 bases, leaving 4 bases not matched to a gene. This CDR3 has 14 residues. In DNA, the CDR3 is TGTGCCAGCAGCCCAGGGACTAGTCAAGAGACCCAGTACTTC. Amino acids: CASSPGTSQETQYF.

This clonotype was seen at least ten times. V usage is TRBV20-1 and J usage is TRBJ1-2; D unresolved. CDR3 length equals 13 residues. Germline values: CDR1 DFQATT, CDR2 SNEGSKA (reference sequence). Deletions cut 2 bases from V and 4 bases from J, with 11 bases between. The CDR3 nucleotides read TGCAGTGCTAGACTTCCGACTACCTATGGCTACACCTTC. This translates into CSARLPTTYGYTF.

The sample holds many counts of this clonotype. The V call is TRBV20-1, the J call TRBJ2-5; D tentatively fits TRBD1 or TRBD2 (5 bases each). The CDR3 length is 14 residues. CDR1 DFQATT and CDR2 SNEGSKA come from the germline V gene (reference sequence). The germline V and J ends were trimmed by 3 bases and 0 bases, with 11 bases remaining between them. The CDR3 reads CSASNEGHQETQYF. DNA of the CDR3: TGCAGTGCTAGTAACGAGGGACACCAAGAGACCCAGTACTTC.

In this sample, this clonotype turned up a few times. CDR3 nucleotide sequence: TGCAGCGCTAGAGCCGGGACGGATAATTCACCCCTCCACTTT. Its protein product is CSARAGTDNSPLHF. This chain uses TRBV29-1 with TRBJ1-6, with a possible D match to TRBD1 (5 bases). Looked up from germline, CDR1 is SQVTM and CDR2 is ANQGSEA. Trimming shortened V by 7 bases and J by 5 bases, and 15 bases separated the two germline ends. This CDR3 contains 14 residues. The complete variable domain, with remaining parts taken from reference TRBV29-1 and TRBJ1-6, reads SAVISQKPSRDICQRGTSLTIQCQVDSQVTMMFWYRQQPGQSLTLIATANQGSEATYESGFVIDKFPISRPNLTFSTLTVSNMSPEDSSIYLCSARAGTDNSPLHFGNGTRLTVT.

CDR3 bases: TGTGCCAGCAGCGGAGCCCTAGCCTACAATGAGCAGTTCTTC. Amino acid sequence: CASSGALAYNEQFF. The V call is TRBV7-9, the J call TRBJ2-1, with no clear D. Germline loops: CDR1 SEHNR, CDR2 FQNEAQ (reference sequence). This CDR3 spans 14 amino acids. V shed 5 bases and J shed 2 bases, with 10 bases lying between them. The variable domain in full, completed from reference TRBV7-9 and TRBJ2-1, reads DTGVSQNPRHKITKRGQNVTFRCDPISEHNRLYWYRQTLGQGPEFLTYFQNEAQLEKSRLLSDRFSAERPKGSFSTLEIQRTEQGDSAMYLCASSGALAYNEQFFGPGTRLTVL.